One and the same sample provided the 5 T cell receptor beta chains below, sequenced in a study of yellow fever vaccine responses in identical twins (dated by TCRdb to the late 2010s). Preparation of the library involved RT-PCR. Sequencing used an Illumina HiSeq 2500. TCRdb trimmed the raw reads at Q25, called clones with MiXCR and kept productive beta chains. Every CDR3 protein is listed once, alongside the most common genes and DNA of its rows. The sample data list 20,000 or so distinct CDR3 sequences, and over 65% of these were observed just once. Of the sample, about 2.4% falls within the top ten clones. The sample was T cells from blood (PBMCs), unsorted or a sorted subset (not recorded which), taken before or after yellow fever vaccination (not recorded which). Source of these receptors: a woman aged 18-29 years who received the yellow fever vaccine. Donor details come from another sample of the same person, matched by shared clones.

The genes are TRBV5-1 and TRBJ2-3; weak D call: TRBD1 (5 bases). V lost 0 bases, J lost 0 bases, and 11 bases lay in between. The germline V gene has CDR1 SGHRS and CDR2 YFSETQ. The CDR3 totals 16 residues. The CDR3 loop is CASSLAGWGSTDTQYF. CDR3 in DNA: TGCGCCAGCAGCTTGGCCGGGTGGGGCAGCACAGATACGCAGTATTTT.

This chain links TRBV15 with TRBJ2-2; 7 bases fit TRBD1. The V segment lost 3 bases and the J segment 3 bases; nucleotides outside the gene matches: 4. The CDR3 extends over 15 amino acids. Germline CDR1 reads LNHNV; CDR2 reads YYDKDF (reference sequence). The CDR3 protein is CATSREDRDTGELFF. The CDR3 DNA is TGTGCCACCAGCAGGGAAGACAGGGACACCGGGGAGCTGTTTTTT.

V is TRBV2 and J is TRBJ2-5; 8 bases are shared with TRBD2. The CDR3 consists of 15 residues. The trim removed 0 bases at V and 5 bases at J, leaving 5 bases unmatched. Germline V lookup: CDR1 SNHLY, CDR2 FYNNEI. CDR3 nucleotide sequence: TGTGCCAGCAGTGAAGCCCGGGGGGGCTGGGAGACCCAGTACTTC. Translated, it gives CASSEARGGWETQYF.

The genes are TRBV19 and TRBJ1-1; no definite D call. Trimming cost V 7 bases and J 0 bases, with 12 bases left between them. This CDR3 spans 14 amino acids. The germline V gene has CDR1 LNHDA and CDR2 SQIVND (reference sequence). CDR3 sequence: CASNTGRLNTEAFF. The CDR3 coding sequence is TGTGCCAGTAACACTGGACGGTTGAACACTGAAGCTTTCTTT. The whole variable domain, remainder taken from reference TRBV19 and TRBJ1-1, is DGGITQSPKYLFRKEGQNVTLSCEQNLNHDAMYWYRQDPGQGLRLIYYSQIVNDFQKGDIAEGYSVSREKKESFPLTVTSAQKNPTAFYLCASNTGRLNTEAFFGQGTRLTVV.

This clonotype was seen only a few times. This chain joins TRBV20-1 and TRBJ1-1; D call uncertain. Trimming shortened V by 0 bases and J by 0 bases, and 5 bases separated the two germline ends. The CDR3 extends over 13 amino acids. Germline V gene lookup returns CDR1 DFQATT and CDR2 SNEGSKA (reference sequence). The CDR3 loop reads CSARDLVNTEAFF. The CDR3 DNA is TGCAGTGCTAGAGATCTCGTGAACACTGAAGCTTTCTTT.